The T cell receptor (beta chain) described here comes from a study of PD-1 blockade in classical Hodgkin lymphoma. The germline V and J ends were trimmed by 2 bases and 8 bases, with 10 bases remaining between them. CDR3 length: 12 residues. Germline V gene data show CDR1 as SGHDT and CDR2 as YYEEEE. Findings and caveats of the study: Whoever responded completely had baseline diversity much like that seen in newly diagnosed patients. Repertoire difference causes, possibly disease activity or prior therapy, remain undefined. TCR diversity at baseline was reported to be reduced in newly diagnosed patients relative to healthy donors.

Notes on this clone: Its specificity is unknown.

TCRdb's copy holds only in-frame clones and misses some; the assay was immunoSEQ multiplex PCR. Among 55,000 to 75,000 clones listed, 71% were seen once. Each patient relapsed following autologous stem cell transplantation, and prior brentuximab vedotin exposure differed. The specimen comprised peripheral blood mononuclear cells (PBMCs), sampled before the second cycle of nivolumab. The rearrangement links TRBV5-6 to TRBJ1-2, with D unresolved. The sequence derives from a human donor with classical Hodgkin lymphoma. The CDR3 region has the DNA TGTGCCAGCAGCTTCGGGTACATAGGCTACACCTTC. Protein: CASSFGYIGYTF.